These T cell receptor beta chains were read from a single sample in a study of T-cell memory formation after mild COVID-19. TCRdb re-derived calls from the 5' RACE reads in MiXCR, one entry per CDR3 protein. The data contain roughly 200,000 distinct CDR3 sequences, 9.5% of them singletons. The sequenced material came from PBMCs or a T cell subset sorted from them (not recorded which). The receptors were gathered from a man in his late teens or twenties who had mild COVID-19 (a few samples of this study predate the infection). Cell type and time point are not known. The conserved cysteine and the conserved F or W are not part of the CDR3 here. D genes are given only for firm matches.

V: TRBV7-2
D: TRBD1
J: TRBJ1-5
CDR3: ASRDRGGQPQH

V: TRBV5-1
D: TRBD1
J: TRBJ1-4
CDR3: ASSLRSTGVDTNEKLF

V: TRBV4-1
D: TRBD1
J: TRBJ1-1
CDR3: ASSQDGQVGEAF

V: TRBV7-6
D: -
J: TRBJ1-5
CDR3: ASSLFSGSNQPQH

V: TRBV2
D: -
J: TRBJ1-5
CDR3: ASSTVTYQPQH

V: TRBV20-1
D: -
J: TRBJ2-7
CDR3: SASDRLHEQY

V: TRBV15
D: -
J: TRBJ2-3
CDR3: ATSRDLRRVDTQY

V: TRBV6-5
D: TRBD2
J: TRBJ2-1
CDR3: ASSPEVAGINEQF

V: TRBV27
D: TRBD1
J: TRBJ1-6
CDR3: ATKDRADSPLH

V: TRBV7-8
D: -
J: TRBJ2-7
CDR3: ASSLARGYEQY

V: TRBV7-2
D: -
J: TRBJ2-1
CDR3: ASILEGLNEQF

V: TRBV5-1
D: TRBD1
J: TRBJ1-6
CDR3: ASRWDSLSVISPLH

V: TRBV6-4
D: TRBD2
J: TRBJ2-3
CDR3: ASSVASGGIDTQY

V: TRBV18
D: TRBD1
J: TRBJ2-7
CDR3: ASSPTPPTGAHEQY

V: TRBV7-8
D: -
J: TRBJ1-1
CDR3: ASSPIYRSTEAF

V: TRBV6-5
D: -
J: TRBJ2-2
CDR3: ASSTVNTGELF

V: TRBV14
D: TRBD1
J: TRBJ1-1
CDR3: ASSQSTGTAEAF

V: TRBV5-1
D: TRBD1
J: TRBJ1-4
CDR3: ASSPQGQGNEKLF

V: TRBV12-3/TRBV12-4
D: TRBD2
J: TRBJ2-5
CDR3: ASSLGLAGSETQY

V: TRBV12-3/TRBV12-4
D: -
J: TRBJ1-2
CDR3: ASSRGAYGFYGYT

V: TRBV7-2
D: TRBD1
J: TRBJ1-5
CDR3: ASSLGYGQGDNQPQH

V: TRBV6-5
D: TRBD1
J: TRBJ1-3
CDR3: ASSYSRQGLGNTIY

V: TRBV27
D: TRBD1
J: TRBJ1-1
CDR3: ASSFRDRSTEAF

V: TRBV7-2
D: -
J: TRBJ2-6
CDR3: ASSPRASGANVLT